This record covers a single T cell receptor (beta chain). What it binds is not known. CDR3 length: 12 residues. V lost 8 bases and J lost 6, with 12 bases in between. Germline CDR1 MNHNS, CDR2 SASEGT. The data were taken from a study of T cells in narcolepsy. Study results and limitations: Healthy controls reportedly lacked the autoreactive clonotypes serially found in patients' blood.

Some clones are missing from TCRdb's copy, which holds only in-frame ones; the method was immunoSEQ multiplex PCR. Of around 24,000 clones detected, 81% appear once; the ten largest clones hold about 1.1%. The rearrangement uses TRBV6-1 and TRBJ2-3; no clear D. The sample taken for sequencing was memory (CD45RA-) CD4+ T cells from blood. The receptor was derived from a human donor in good health. CDR3: CASHSAEDTQYF. Here the CDR3 DNA reads TGTGCCAGCCATTCGGCCGAGGATACGCAGTATTTT.